This T cell receptor beta chain was sequenced during a study of cytotoxic CD8 clonotypes in ibrutinib-treated CLL. Study information: The samples contained under 300,000 productive templates on average. They also contained an average of roughly 90,000 productive rearrangements.

The CDR3 covers 14 residues. With 6 bases clipped from V and 4 bases from J, the junction kept 6 bases outside the gene matches. CDR1 and CDR2 from the germline V gene are SNHLY and FYNNEI. Profiled with immunoSEQ multiplex PCR; TCRdb holds only in-frame clones, not every one. The sample contains more than 200,000 clones, approximately 75% of which appear only once. Here the sequenced sample was PBMCs, taken after 12 months of ibrutinib treatment. The sequence was collected from a human donor with chronic lymphocytic leukemia. J is TRBJ2-3 and V is TRBV2, with 8 positions matching TRBD1. Here the CDR3 reads CASSAAGGADTQYF. CDR3 bases: TGTGCCAGCAGCGCAGCAGGGGGCGCAGATACGCAGTATTTT.